This TCR beta chain stems from a study of T cell repertoires in cytomegalovirus infection. At the level of the study: Both CMV infection and a matching HLA type were indicated by public TCR beta signatures.

Study conclusions and caveats: Clonotype analysis showed dominance of the ex vivo response by HLA-C-restricted CMV-specific TCR beta clonotypes.

Per germline, CDR1 LNHDA and CDR2 SQIVND (reference sequence). V lost 7 bases to trimming and J lost 2 bases; unmatched junction nucleotides: 5. The CDR3 is 13 residues long. On this clonotype itself: Its target is not known.

A single record per CDR3 protein comes from TCRdb applying MiXCR to the reads. The table records fewer than 250,000 distinct CDR3 sequences, 22% of them present only once. Sequencing was performed on CD8+ T cells from PBMCs. The chain uses TRBV19 and TRBJ2-7; 7 nucleotides match TRBD1. The TCR was taken from a human donor in good health (CMV status not recorded). Some clones in this sample may be carry-over from other donors' samples. This CDR3 reads CASTGTDTYEQYF. Written as DNA, the CDR3 is TGTGCCAGTACCGGGACAGACACCTACGAGCAGTACTTC.